Listed here is a single T cell receptor beta chain. TCRdb's copy holds only in-frame clones and misses some; the assay was immunoSEQ multiplex PCR. The repertoire holds 55,000 to 65,000 clones, with about 96% as singletons. The data are from a study of cytomegalovirus exposure and HLA in healthy donors. Germline CDR1 SGDLS, CDR2 YYNGEE. J gave up 5 bases and V 0 bases, and 14 bases lay outside the gene matches. The CDR3 contains 17 residues. This sequence originates from a man in his late teens or twenties in good health and CMV-seronegative. J is TRBJ2-7 and V is TRBV9; TRBD2 aligns across 7 bases. What was sequenced was PBMCs. CDR3 DNA: TGTGCCAGCAGCGTAGGTAGTCTTGGCGGGAGTTCCGACGAGCAGTACTTC. Protein sequence: CASSVGSLGGSSDEQYF.